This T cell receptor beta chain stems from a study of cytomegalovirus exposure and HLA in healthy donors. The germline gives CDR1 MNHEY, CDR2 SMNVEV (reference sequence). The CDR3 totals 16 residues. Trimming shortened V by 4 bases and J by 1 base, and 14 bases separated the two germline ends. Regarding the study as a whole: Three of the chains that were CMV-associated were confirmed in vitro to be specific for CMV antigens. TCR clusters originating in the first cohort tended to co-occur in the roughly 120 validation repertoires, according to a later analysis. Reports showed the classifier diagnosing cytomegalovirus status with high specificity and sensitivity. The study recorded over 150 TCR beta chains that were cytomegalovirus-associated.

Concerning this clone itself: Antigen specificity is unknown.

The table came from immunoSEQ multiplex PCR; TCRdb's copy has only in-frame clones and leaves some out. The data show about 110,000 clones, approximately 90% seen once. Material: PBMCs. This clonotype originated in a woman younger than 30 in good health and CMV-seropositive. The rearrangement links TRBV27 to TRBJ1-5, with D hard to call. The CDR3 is CASSYGPGGSNQPQHF. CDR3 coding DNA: TGTGCCAGCAGTTATGGGCCCGGTGGGAGCAATCAGCCCCAGCATTTT.